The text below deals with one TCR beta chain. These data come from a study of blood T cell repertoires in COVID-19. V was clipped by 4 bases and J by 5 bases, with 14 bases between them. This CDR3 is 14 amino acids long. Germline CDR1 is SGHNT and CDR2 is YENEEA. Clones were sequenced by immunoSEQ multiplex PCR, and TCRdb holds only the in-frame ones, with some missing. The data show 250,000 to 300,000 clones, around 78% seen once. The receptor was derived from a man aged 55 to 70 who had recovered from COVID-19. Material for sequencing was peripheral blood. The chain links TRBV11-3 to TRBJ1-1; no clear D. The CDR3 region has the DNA TGTGCCAGCAGCTCAACCGGCCGCGGGACTGAAGCTTTCTTT. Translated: CASSSTGRGTEAFF. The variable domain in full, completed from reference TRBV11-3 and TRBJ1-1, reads EAGVVQSPRYKIIEKKQPVAFWCNPISGHNTLYWYLQNLGQGPELLIRYENEEAVDDSQLPKDRFSAERLKGVDSTLKIQPAELGDSAVYLCASSSTGRGTEAFFGQGTRLTVV.